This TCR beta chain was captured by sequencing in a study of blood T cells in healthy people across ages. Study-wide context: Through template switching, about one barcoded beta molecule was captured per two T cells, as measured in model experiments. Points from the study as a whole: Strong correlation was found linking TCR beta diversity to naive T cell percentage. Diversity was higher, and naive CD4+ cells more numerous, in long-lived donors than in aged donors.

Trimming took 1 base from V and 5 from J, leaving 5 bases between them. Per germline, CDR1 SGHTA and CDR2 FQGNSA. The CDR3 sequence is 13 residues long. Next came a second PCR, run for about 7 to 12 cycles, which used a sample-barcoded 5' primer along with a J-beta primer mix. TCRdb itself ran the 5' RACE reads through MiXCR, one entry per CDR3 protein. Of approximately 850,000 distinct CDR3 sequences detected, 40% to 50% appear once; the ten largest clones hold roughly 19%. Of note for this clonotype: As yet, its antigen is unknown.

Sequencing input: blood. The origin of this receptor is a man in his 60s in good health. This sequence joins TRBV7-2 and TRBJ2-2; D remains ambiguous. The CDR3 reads CASSLGATGELFF. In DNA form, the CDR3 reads TGTGCCAGCAGCTTAGGAGCGACCGGGGAGCTGTTTTTT.